This passage covers 2 T cell receptor beta chains from one sample sequenced in a study of blood T cell repertoires in COVID-19. Clones were read by immunoSEQ multiplex PCR, and TCRdb kept only the in-frame ones, dropping some. The sample includes 350,000 to 500,000 clones, roughly 88% of them seen just once. The sample comprised PBMCs or T cells enriched from blood (not recorded which). These receptors were obtained from a woman younger than 30 who had been exposed to COVID-19.

This chain links TRBV5-5 with TRBJ2-3; 8 positions agree with TRBD2. CDR1 is SGHKS, CDR2 YYEKEE, per germline (reference sequence). The CDR3 extends over 16 amino acids. V dropped 4 bases and J dropped 0; count of bases not matched to a gene: 7. Here the CDR3 reads CASSPRTSGSTDTQYF. The CDR3 DNA reads TGTGCCAGCAGCCCGCGAACTAGCGGAAGCACAGATACGCAGTATTTT.

This clone was picked up many times. The J gene is TRBJ2-7, the V gene TRBV2; 8 nucleotides line up with TRBD2. Germline values: CDR1 SNHLY, CDR2 FYNNEI. This CDR3 comprises 16 residues. The V and J ends lost 2 bases and 2 bases, in that order; junction bases with no gene match: 8. The CDR3 bases are TGTGCCAGCAGTGAAAAATCGCGGGGGGACGCCTACGAGCAGTACTTC. Protein: CASSEKSRGDAYEQYF.